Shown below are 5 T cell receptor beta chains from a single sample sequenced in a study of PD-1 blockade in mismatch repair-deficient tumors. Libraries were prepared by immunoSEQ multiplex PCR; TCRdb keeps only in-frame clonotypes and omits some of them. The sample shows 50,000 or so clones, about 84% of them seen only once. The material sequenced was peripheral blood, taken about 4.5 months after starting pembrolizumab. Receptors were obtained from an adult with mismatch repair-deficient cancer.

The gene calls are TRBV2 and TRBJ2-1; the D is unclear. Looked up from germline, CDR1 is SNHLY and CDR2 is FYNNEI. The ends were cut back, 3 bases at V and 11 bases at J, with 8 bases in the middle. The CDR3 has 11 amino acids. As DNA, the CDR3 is TGTGCCAGCAGTGAGGAGCAGAAGCAGTTCTTC. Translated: CASSEEQKQFF. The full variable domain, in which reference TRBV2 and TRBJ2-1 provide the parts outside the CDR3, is EPEVTQTPSHQVTQMGQEVILRCVPISNHLYFYWYRQILGQKVEFLVSFYNNEISEKSEIFDDQFSVERPDGSNFTLKIRSTKLEDSAMYFCASSEEQKQFFGPGTRLTVL.

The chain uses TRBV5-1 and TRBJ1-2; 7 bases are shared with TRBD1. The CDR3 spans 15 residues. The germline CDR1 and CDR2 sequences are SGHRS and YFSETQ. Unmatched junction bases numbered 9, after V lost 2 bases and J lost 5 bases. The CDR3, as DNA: TGCGCCAGCAGCTTTCTGGACAGGACGGAATATGGCTACACCTTC. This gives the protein CASSFLDRTEYGYTF.

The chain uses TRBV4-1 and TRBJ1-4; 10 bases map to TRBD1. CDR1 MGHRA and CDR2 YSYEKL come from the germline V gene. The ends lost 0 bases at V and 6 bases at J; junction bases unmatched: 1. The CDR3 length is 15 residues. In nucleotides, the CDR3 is TGCGCCAGCAGCCAAGACGGGACAGGGGATGAAAAACTGTTTTTT. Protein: CASSQDGTGDEKLFF.

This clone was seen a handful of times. CDR3 region: CALRGGYNEQFF. In DNA, the CDR3 is TGTGCCCTTCGCGGGGGCTACAATGAGCAGTTCTTC. The rearrangement uses TRBV2 and TRBJ2-1, with TRBD2 matching 7 bases. V shed 11 bases and J 3 bases; nucleotides not matched to a gene: 4. The CDR3 is 12 residues long. The germline V gene has CDR1 SNHLY and CDR2 FYNNEI. Supplemented by reference TRBV2 and TRBJ2-1, the full variable domain reads EPEVTQTPSHQVTQMGQEVILRCVPISNHLYFYWYRQILGQKVEFLVSFYNNEISEKSEIFDDQFSVERPDGSNFTLKIRSTKLEDSAMYFCALRGGYNEQFFGPGTRLTVL.

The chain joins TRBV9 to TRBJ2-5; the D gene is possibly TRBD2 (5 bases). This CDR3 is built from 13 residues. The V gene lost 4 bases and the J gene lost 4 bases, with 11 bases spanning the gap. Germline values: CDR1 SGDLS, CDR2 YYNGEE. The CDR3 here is CASSPSLGETQYF. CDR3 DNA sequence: TGTGCCAGCAGCCCTAGCCTTGGAGAGACCCAGTACTTC.